Following are 27 T cell receptor beta chains from one sample sequenced in a study of T-cell reconstitution after alpha-beta-depleted transplantation in children (dated by TCRdb to the mid-2010s). The treatment or condition label of this sample denotes: allogeneic hematopoietic cell transplantation with graft depleted of TCRalphabeta T cells and CD19 B cells. The library was generated by PCR. The sample was run on an Illumina HiSeq 2500. To normalize quantification of the TCRbeta repertoire, the TCR libraries were built with molecular barcoding that relied on unique molecular identifiers. The public reads were reanalyzed by TCRdb: fastp trimming at Q25, MiXCR alignment, in-frame beta chains only. Under each unique CDR3 protein, matching rows form one entry showing the most common genes and DNA. Counted in this sample were 210,000 or so distinct CDR3 sequences; approximately 11% of them appeared once. Clones ranked in the top ten supply about 30% of the sample.

The specimen comprised PBMCs, sampled before TCRalphabeta/CD19-depleted stem cell transplant. The origin of the receptors is a child less than two years old with acute myeloid leukemia, due to receive a stem cell transplant.

The sample holds many counts of this clonotype. The rearrangement uses TRBV10-3 and TRBJ1-2, with D tentatively TRBD1 (6 bases). There are 11 residues in the CDR3. Trimming shortened V by 3 bases and J by 7 bases, and 6 bases separated the two germline ends. Germline CDR1 reads ENHRY; CDR2 reads SYGVKD. CDR3 nucleotide sequence: TGTGCCATCAGTGACAGGGGTGGCTACACCTTC. Its protein is CAISDRGGYTF.

This clonotype was counted at least ten times. The chain couples TRBV24-1 to TRBJ1-1, with D possibly being TRBD1 (6 bases). The V end lost 4 bases, the J end lost 4 bases, and 9 bases lay between the germline ends. The length of the CDR3 is 13 residues. Germline CDR1 and CDR2: KGHDR and SFDVKD. The CDR3 nucleotides read TGTGCCACCAGTGAGTCGGGGGCCACTGAAGCTTTCTTT. It encodes CATSESGATEAFF.

A few counts support this clonotype. This sequence joins TRBV3-1 and TRBJ2-2; D not resolved. The germline V gene has CDR1 LGHDT and CDR2 YNNKEL (reference sequence). This CDR3 is 14 amino acids long. V was clipped by 2 bases and J by 5 bases, with 9 bases between them. The CDR3 bases are TGTGCCAGCAGCCAATCACCTTTGACCGGGGAGCTGTTTTTT. It specifies CASSQSPLTGELFF.

This clonotype was counted at least ten times. The rearrangement uses TRBV12-3 or TRBV12-4 and TRBJ2-2; tentatively, D is TRBD2 (5 bases). V lost 6 bases, J lost 8 bases, and 7 bases lay in between. The CDR3 has 11 amino acids. The CDR3 spells CASSRGGELFF. The CDR3 DNA is TGTGCCAGCAGCCGGGGAGGGGAGCTGTTTTTT.

This clonotype was observed at least ten times. The chain joins TRBV20-1 to TRBJ2-5, with 8 bases matching TRBD2. Trimming took 4 bases from V and 7 from J; bases not matched to a gene: 11. CDR1 DFQATT and CDR2 SNEGSKA come from the germline V gene (reference sequence). This CDR3 region has 14 residues. The CDR3 nucleotides read TGCAGTGCTACGCCGGGAGGGCCTTTAGGGACCCAGTACTTC. Translated, it gives CSATPGGPLGTQYF.

The rearrangement links TRBV20-1 to TRBJ1-3; no reliable D call. This CDR3 comprises 14 residues. V lost 6 bases, J lost 0 bases, and 12 bases lay in between. CDR1 is DFQATT, CDR2 SNEGSKA, per germline (reference sequence). CDR3 bases: TGCAGTGCCCAGGACGGCTTCTCTGGAAACACCATATATTTT. This translates into CSAQDGFSGNTIYF.

Worth noting for this clonotype: This may stem from a read error, because a much larger clone lies one nucleotide away. The chain employs TRBV7-8 and TRBJ1-1; D not resolved. Germline V gene sequence: CDR1 SGHVS, CDR2 FQNEAQ. This CDR3 has 14 amino acids. The CDR3 is CAGSSLEGYTEAFF. Written as DNA, the CDR3 is TGTGCCGGCAGCTCCTTGGAGGGATACACTGAAGCTTTCTTT.

This clonotype was seen only a few times. This rearrangement joins TRBV28 to TRBJ2-5; D possibly corresponds to TRBD1 (7 bases). Trimming removed 7 bases from V and 4 bases from J, with 19 bases in between. CDR1 is MDHEN, CDR2 SYDVKM, per germline. The CDR3 totals 15 residues. CDR3 bases: TGTGCCAGCACCCCCGCCGGAGGGGGCAGAGAGACCCAGTACTTC. Encoded protein: CASTPAGGGRETQYF. The whole variable domain, filled in from reference TRBV28 and TRBJ2-5, reads DVKVTQSSRYLVKRTGEKVFLECVQDMDHENMFWYRQDPGLGLRLIYFSYDVKMKEKGDIPEGYSVSREKKERFSLILESASTNQTSMYLCASTPAGGGRETQYFGPGTRLLVL.

This clonotype was observed many times. The J gene is TRBJ2-3, the V gene TRBV5-1, with TRBD1 identical over 8 bases. V was clipped by 2 bases and J by 1 base; unmatched bases: 3. CDR3 length equals 15 residues. The germline V gene encodes CDR1 SGHRS and CDR2 YFSETQ. CDR3 sequence (DNA): TGCGCCAGCAGCTTCTCGGACAGGGGCACAGATACGCAGTATTTT. As protein: CASSFSDRGTDTQYF.

V usage is TRBV12-3 or TRBV12-4 and J usage is TRBJ2-2; the D gene is possibly TRBD1 (6 bases). V lost 6 bases, J lost 1 base, and 9 bases lay in between. This CDR3 is 14 amino acids long. The chain's CDR3 is CASRMGQNTGELFF. The CDR3 nucleotides read TGTGCCAGCAGAATGGGACAGAACACCGGGGAGCTGTTTTTT.

This clonotype was observed at least ten times. V gene TRBV5-1 combines with J gene TRBJ1-3, with 10 bases that match TRBD1. CDR3 length equals 16 residues. Trimming removed 5 bases from V and 4 bases from J; junction bases left unmatched: 9. Germline V gene lookup returns CDR1 SGHRS and CDR2 YFSETQ. CDR3 in amino acids: CASSGADRGQGNTIYF. CDR3 in DNA: TGCGCCAGCAGTGGTGCAGACAGGGGGCAAGGAAACACCATATATTTT.

In its sample, this clonotype was seen many times. V gene TRBV27 combines with J gene TRBJ1-2; D possibly corresponds to TRBD1 (5 bases). CDR3 length equals 13 residues. The ends were cut back, 3 bases at V and 3 bases at J, with 8 bases in the middle. From germline, CDR1 is MNHEY and CDR2 SMNVEV (reference sequence). The DNA of the CDR3 is TGTGCCAGCAGTTTTCAGGGCCACTATGGCTACACCTTC. Its protein is CASSFQGHYGYTF.

Turning to this clonotype: With a much larger clone just one base away, this may be a read error. The chain combines TRBV5-1 with TRBJ2-2; 7 bases fit TRBD2. The CDR3 sequence is 15 residues long. In germline, CDR1 is SGHRS, CDR2 YFSETQ. The CDR3, as DNA: TGCGCCAACAGCTTGGGAGGGGAACGCACCGGGGAGCTGTTTTTT. Encoded protein: CANSLGGERTGELFF.

Ten or more counts support this clonotype. The gene calls are TRBV7-2 and TRBJ1-5; 9 bases align to TRBD1. The V gene's germline CDR1 is SGHTA and CDR2 FQGNSA. This CDR3 region has 18 residues. V lost 5 bases and J lost 7; bases outside the gene matches: 18. The CDR3 DNA sequence: TGTGCCAGCAGCAGTGGGACAGGGCCACTTTATAGTCAACAGCCCCAGCATTTT. Amino acids: CASSSGTGPLYSQQPQHF.

The J gene is TRBJ2-7, the V gene TRBV6-6; tentatively, D is TRBD2 (6 bases). The CDR3 length is 14 residues. Germline V gene lookup returns CDR1 MNHNY and CDR2 SVGAGI (reference sequence). V was clipped by 7 bases and J by 0 bases, with 13 bases between them. The CDR3 bases are TGTGCCAGCAAAGGGCGGGGTAGCTCCTACGAGCAGTACTTC. Protein product: CASKGRGSSYEQYF.

The chain couples TRBV19 to TRBJ2-7; 8 bases agree with TRBD1. Germline V gene data show CDR1 as LNHDA and CDR2 as SQIVND (reference sequence). The CDR3 is 15 residues long. J lost 3 bases, V lost 2 bases, and 6 bases had no gene match. The CDR3 nucleotides read TGTGCCAGTAGTATAACCAACACAGGGGGCTACGAGCAGTACTTC. Translating gives CASSITNTGGYEQYF.

This clonotype was detected ten times or more. The chain employs TRBV12-3 or TRBV12-4 and TRBJ2-7; D possibly corresponds to TRBD1 (6 bases). This CDR3 comprises 13 residues. V lost 7 bases, J lost 3 bases, and 13 bases lay in between. The CDR3 here is CASTYRASYEQYF. DNA for the CDR3: TGTGCCAGCACTTACAGGGCAAGCTACGAGCAGTACTTC.

There are many counts of this clonotype. The chain links TRBV28 to TRBJ2-1, with 10 nucleotides matching TRBD2. CDR1 and CDR2 from the germline V gene are MDHEN and SYDVKM. The trim removed 1 base at V and 10 bases at J, leaving 10 bases unmatched. CDR3 length: 16 residues. CDR3 DNA sequence: TGTGCCAGCAGTTTATCCCTAGCGGGGGCTCTAGGGGAGCAGTTCTTC. The encoded protein is CASSLSLAGALGEQFF. Full variable domain (missing parts from reference TRBV28 and TRBJ2-1): DVKVTQSSRYLVKRTGEKVFLECVQDMDHENMFWYRQDPGLGLRLIYFSYDVKMKEKGDIPEGYSVSREKKERFSLILESASTNQTSMYLCASSLSLAGALGEQFFGPGTRLTVL.

This clonotype was seen at least ten times. The chain uses TRBV29-1 and TRBJ1-2; 8 bases fit TRBD1. The CDR3 extends over 14 amino acids. The ends lost 6 bases at V and 4 bases at J; junction bases unmatched: 10. The germline CDR1 and CDR2 sequences are SQVTM and ANQGSEA. DNA of the CDR3: TGCAGCGTCGGTCAGGGACAGGAGGGCTATGGCTACACCTTC. Protein: CSVGQGQEGYGYTF.

This clonotype was recorded a few times. This chain connects TRBV5-1 to TRBJ2-7; 8 bases line up with TRBD2. With 4 bases clipped from V and 7 bases from J, the junction kept 10 bases outside the gene matches. The germline CDR1 and CDR2 sequences are SGHRS and YFSETQ. The CDR3 spans 14 residues. The CDR3 DNA follows: TGCGCCAGCAGCCCCCGGGGAGCGGGAGTGGAGCAGTACTTC. Its protein product is CASSPRGAGVEQYF.

This clonotype showed up many times. The V and J genes are TRBV6-2 or TRBV6-3 and TRBJ2-1; 11 positions agree with TRBD2. V shed 7 bases, J shed 7 bases, and the junction held 9 bases outside the gene matches. This CDR3 comprises 15 residues. Germline V CDR1 and CDR2: MNHEY, SVGEGT. CDR3 DNA: TGTGCCAGCACCGAAAGGACTAGCGGGCTGAATGAGCAGTTCTTC. As protein: CASTERTSGLNEQFF.

A few counts support this clonotype. The rearrangement links TRBV4-1 to TRBJ2-7; tentative D call: TRBD1 (6 bases). V dropped 3 bases and J dropped 6 bases, with 15 bases sitting between them. Germline V lookup: CDR1 MGHRA, CDR2 YSYEKL. The CDR3 is made up of 14 amino acids. The CDR3 reads CASSHDPTGSEQYF. In DNA, the CDR3 is TGCGCCAGCAGCCACGACCCGACAGGATCCGAGCAGTACTTC.

Many counts were recorded for this clonotype. V is TRBV7-9 and J is TRBJ2-1; D uncertain. Trimming left V 5 bases short and J 8 bases short, with 16 bases between. CDR1 SEHNR and CDR2 FQNEAQ come from the germline V gene (reference sequence). This CDR3 comprises 14 residues. The DNA of the CDR3 is TGTGCCAGCAGCCCGTCGATAAGGGTTGATGAGCAGTTCTTC. Protein sequence: CASSPSIRVDEQFF.

This clonotype has only a few counts. The V gene is TRBV30, the J gene TRBJ1-1; possible D gene TRBD1, 5 bases. The CDR3 has 16 residues. From germline, CDR1 is GTSNPN and CDR2 SVGIG (reference sequence). Trimming cost V 0 bases and J 8 bases, with 22 bases left between them. The CDR3 nucleotides read TGTGCCTGGAGTGTAATAAGGAGACAGCGCCTGGGGGAAGCTTTCTTT. It yields the protein CAWSVIRRQRLGEAFF. The full variable domain, rest sourced from reference TRBV30 and TRBJ1-1, is SQTIHQWPATLVQPVGSPLSLECTVEGTSNPNLYWYRQAAGRGLQLLFYSVGIGQISSEVPQNLSASRPQDRQFILSSKKLLLSDSGFYLCAWSVIRRQRLGEAFFGQGTRLTVV.

This clonotype was seen many times. This chain uses TRBV5-8 with TRBJ1-5; D is perhaps TRBD1 (5 bases). Per germline, CDR1 SGHTS and CDR2 YDEGEE. The CDR3 covers 14 residues. Between the trimmed V and J ends, which lost 4 bases and 2 bases, there was a span of 10 bases. The CDR3 DNA sequence: TGTGCCAGCAGCACGACAGAAGGCAATCAGCCCCAGCATTTT. Protein sequence: CASSTTEGNQPQHF.

This clonotype was seen at least ten times. This chain links TRBV30 with TRBJ1-1, with 7 positions matching TRBD1. The CDR3 contains 13 residues. V dropped 4 bases and J dropped 6; count of bases not matched to a gene: 8. Per germline, CDR1 GTSNPN and CDR2 SVGIG (reference sequence). In DNA, the CDR3 is TGTGCCTGGAAGATGACAGGGCTGTCTGAAGCTTTCTTT. This gives the protein CAWKMTGLSEAFF.

This clonotype was counted at least ten times. V gene TRBV29-1 combines with J gene TRBJ1-5, with D hard to call. This CDR3 comprises 13 residues. The germline V gene has CDR1 SQVTM and CDR2 ANQGSEA. Trimming took 4 bases from V and 3 from J, leaving 10 bases between them. Here the CDR3 DNA reads TGCAGCGTTGGTCTCGGACCCAATCAGCCCCAGCATTTT. It codes for CSVGLGPNQPQHF.